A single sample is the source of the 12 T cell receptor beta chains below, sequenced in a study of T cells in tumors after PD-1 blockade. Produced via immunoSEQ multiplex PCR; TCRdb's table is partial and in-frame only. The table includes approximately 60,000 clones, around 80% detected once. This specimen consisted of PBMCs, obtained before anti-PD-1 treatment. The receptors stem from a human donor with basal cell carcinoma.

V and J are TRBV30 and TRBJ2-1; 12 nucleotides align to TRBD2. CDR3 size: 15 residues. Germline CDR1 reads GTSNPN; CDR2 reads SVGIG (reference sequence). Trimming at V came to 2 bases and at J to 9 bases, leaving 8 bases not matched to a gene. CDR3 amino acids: CAWSRLAGGPGEQFF. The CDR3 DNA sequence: TGTGCCTGGAGTCGGCTAGCGGGGGGGCCAGGTGAGCAGTTCTTC.

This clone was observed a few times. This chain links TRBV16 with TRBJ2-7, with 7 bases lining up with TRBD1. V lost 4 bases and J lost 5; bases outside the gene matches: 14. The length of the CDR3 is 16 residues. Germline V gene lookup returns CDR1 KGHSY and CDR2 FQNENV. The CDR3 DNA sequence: TGTGCCAGCAGCCGCGACTCCCCGACAGGGCGGGACGAGCAGTACTTC. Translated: CASSRDSPTGRDEQYF. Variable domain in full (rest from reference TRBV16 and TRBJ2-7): GEEVAQTPKHLVRGEGQKAKLYCAPIKGHSYVFWYQQVLKNEFKFLISFQNENVFDETGMPKERFSAKCLPNSPCSLEIQATKLEDSAVYFCASSRDSPTGRDEQYFGPGTRLTVT.

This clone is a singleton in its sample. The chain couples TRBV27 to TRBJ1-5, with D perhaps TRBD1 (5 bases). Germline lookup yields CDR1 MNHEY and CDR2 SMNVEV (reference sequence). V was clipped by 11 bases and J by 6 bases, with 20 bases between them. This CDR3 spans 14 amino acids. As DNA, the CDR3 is TGTGCCCCCAGGGAGCAGGGTGGATTTCAGCCCCAGCATTTT. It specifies CAPREQGGFQPQHF.

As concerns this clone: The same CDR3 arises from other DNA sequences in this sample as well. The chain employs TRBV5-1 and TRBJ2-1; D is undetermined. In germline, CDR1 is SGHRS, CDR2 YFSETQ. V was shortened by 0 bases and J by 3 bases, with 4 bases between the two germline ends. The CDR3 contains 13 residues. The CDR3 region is CASSLGSYNEQFF. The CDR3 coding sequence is TGCGCCAGCAGCTTGGGCAGCTACAATGAGCAGTTCTTC.

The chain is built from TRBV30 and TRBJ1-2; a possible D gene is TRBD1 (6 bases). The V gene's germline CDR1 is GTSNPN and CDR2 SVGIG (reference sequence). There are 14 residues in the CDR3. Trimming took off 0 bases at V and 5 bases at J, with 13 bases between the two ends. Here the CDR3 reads CAWSVSRGQYGYTF. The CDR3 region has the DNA TGTGCCTGGAGTGTCTCCAGGGGACAATATGGCTACACCTTC. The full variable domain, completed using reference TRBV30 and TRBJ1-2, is SQTIHQWPATLVQPVGSPLSLECTVEGTSNPNLYWYRQAAGRGLQLLFYSVGIGQISSEVPQNLSASRPQDRQFILSSKKLLLSDSGFYLCAWSVSRGQYGYTFGSGTRLTVV.

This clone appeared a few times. The DNA of the CDR3 is TGTGCCGGCTCCGGCGGGGGCCGAACCGGGGAGCTGTTTTTT. It translates to CAGSGGGRTGELFF. The chain is built from TRBV11-3 and TRBJ2-2; the D gene is possibly TRBD2 (7 bases). Trimming stripped 11 bases from V and 5 bases from J, with 18 bases between. Germline-derived CDR1 and CDR2 are SGHNT and YENEEA. The CDR3 has 14 amino acids.

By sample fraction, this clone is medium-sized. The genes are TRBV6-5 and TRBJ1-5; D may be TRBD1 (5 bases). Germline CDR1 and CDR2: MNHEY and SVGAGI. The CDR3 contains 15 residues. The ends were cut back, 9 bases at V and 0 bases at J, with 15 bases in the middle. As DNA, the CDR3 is TGTGCCAGTACCGGGGCCGCCAATAGCAATCAGCCCCAGCATTTT. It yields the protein CASTGAANSNQPQHF.

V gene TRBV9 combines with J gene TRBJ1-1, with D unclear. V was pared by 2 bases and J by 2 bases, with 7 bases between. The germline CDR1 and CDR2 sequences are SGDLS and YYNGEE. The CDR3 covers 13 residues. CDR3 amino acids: CASSVGFNTEAFF. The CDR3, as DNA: TGTGCCAGCAGCGTGGGATTTAACACTGAAGCTTTCTTT.

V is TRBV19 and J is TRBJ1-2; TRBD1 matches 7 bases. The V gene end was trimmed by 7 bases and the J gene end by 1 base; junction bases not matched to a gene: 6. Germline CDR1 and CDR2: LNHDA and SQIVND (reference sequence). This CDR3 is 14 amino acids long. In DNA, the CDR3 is TGTGCCAGTACCAGACAGGGAGTTAACTATGGCTACACCTTC. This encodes CASTRQGVNYGYTF. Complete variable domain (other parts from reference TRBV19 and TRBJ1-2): DGGITQSPKYLFRKEGQNVTLSCEQNLNHDAMYWYRQDPGQGLRLIYYSQIVNDFQKGDIAEGYSVSREKKESFPLTVTSAQKNPTAFYLCASTRQGVNYGYTFGSGTRLTVV.

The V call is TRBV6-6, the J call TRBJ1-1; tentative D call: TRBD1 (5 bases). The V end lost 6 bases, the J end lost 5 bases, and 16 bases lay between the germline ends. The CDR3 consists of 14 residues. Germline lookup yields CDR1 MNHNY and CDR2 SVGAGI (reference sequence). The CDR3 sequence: CASSDGGSKTEAFF. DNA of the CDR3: TGTGCCAGCAGCGACGGGGGGTCGAAGACTGAAGCTTTCTTT.

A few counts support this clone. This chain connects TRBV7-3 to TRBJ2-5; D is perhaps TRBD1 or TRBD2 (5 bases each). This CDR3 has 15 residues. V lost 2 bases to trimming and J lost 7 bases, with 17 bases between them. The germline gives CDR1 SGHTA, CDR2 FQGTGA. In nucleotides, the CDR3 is TGTGCCAGCAGCTTAGATCCGGGGCCAAGCGGGACCCAGTACTTC. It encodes CASSLDPGPSGTQYF.

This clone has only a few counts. The CDR3 spells CAISESGDTQYF. The CDR3 DNA reads TGTGCCATCAGTGAGTCGGGGGATACGCAGTATTTT. This chain links TRBV10-3 with TRBJ2-3; D is unclear. CDR1 is ENHRY and CDR2 is SYGVKD in the germline V gene. CDR3 size: 12 residues. Trimming left V 0 bases short and J 6 bases short, with 4 bases between.